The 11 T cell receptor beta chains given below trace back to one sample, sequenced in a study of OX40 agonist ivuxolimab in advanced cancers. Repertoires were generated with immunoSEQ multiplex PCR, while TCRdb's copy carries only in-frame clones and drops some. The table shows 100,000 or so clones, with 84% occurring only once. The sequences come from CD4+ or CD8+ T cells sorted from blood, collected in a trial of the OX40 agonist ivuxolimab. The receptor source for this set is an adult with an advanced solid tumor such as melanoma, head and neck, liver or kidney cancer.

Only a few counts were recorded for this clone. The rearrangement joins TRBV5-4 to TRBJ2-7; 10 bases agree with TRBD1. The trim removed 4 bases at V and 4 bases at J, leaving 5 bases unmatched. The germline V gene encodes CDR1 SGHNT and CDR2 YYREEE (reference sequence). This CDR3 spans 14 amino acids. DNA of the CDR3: TGTGCCAGCAGCGGACAGGGGGGAAAGTACGAGCAGTACTTC. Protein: CASSGQGGKYEQYF. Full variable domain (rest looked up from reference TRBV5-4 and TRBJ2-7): ETGVTQSPTHLIKTRGQQVTLRCSSQSGHNTVSWYQQALGQGPQFIFQYYREEENGRGNFPPRFSGLQFPNYSSELNVNALELDDSALYLCASSGQGGKYEQYFGPGTRLTVT.

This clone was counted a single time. The CDR3 protein is CASSPSGTSYNEQFF. The CDR3 region has the DNA TGTGCCAGCAGCCCCTCCGGGACTAGTTACAATGAGCAGTTCTTC. The chain has TRBV11-1 and TRBJ2-1; 8 bases fit TRBD2. Germline V gene sequence: CDR1 SGHAT, CDR2 FQDESV (reference sequence). CDR3 length: 15 amino acids. V shed 5 bases, J shed 4 bases, and the junction held 7 bases outside the gene matches.

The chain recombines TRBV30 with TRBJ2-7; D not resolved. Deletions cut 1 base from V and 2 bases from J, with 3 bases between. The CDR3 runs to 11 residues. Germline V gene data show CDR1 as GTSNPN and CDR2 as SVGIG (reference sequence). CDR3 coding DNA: TGTGCCTGGAGTGGACCCTACGAGCAGTACTTC. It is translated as CAWSGPYEQYF.

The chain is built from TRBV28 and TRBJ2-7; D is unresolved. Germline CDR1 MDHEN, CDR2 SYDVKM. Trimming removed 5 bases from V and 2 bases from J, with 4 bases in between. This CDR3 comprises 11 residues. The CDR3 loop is CASSGTYEQYF. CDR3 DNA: TGTGCCAGCAGTGGGACCTACGAGCAGTACTTC.

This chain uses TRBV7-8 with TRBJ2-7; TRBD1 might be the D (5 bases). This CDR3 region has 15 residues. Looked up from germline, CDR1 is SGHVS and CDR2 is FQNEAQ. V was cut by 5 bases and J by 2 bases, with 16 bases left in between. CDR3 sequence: CASSPVFGAAYEQYF. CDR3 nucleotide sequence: TGTGCCAGCAGCCCCGTGTTTGGGGCGGCCTACGAGCAGTACTTC. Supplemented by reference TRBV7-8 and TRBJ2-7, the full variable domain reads GAGVSQSPRYKVAKRGQDVALRCDPISGHVSLFWYQQALGQGPEFLTYFQNEAQLDKSGLPSDRFFAERPEGSVSTLKIQRTQQEDSAVYLCASSPVFGAAYEQYFGPGTRLTVT.

The CDR3, as DNA: TGTGCCAGCAGCTTGGTTCTGAGGGGCGCCGACACTGAAGCTTTCTTT. This sequence encodes CASSLVLRGADTEAFF. V and J are TRBV5-5 and TRBJ1-1; tentative D call: TRBD1 (5 bases). The germline V gene has CDR1 SGHKS and CDR2 YYEKEE (reference sequence). V was pared by 0 bases and J by 3 bases, with 15 bases between. The CDR3 has 16 amino acids.

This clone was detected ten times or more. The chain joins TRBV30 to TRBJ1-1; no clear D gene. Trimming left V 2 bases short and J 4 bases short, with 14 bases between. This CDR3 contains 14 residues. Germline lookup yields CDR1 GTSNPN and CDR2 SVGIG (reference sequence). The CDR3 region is CAWSNGGKGTEAFF. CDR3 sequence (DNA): TGTGCCTGGAGTAACGGAGGGAAAGGCACTGAAGCTTTCTTT.

DNA for the CDR3: TGTGCCAGCAGTCCTAGGCGGCAGGCCCGCTGCGAGCAGTACTTC. Residues: CASSPRRQARCEQYF. The V and J genes are TRBV21-1 and TRBJ2-7. TRBV21-1 is listed as a pseudogene. This CDR3 is 15 amino acids long.

CDR3 coding DNA: TGTGCCAGCAGTTTAAGGGGAGGGAAGAGCTCCTACGAGCAGTACTTC. Residues: CASSLRGGKSSYEQYF. The chain couples TRBV27 to TRBJ2-7, with 7 bases that match TRBD2. With 2 bases clipped from V and 0 bases from J, the junction kept 7 bases outside the gene matches. Per germline, CDR1 MNHEY and CDR2 SMNVEV (reference sequence). The CDR3 length is 16 residues.

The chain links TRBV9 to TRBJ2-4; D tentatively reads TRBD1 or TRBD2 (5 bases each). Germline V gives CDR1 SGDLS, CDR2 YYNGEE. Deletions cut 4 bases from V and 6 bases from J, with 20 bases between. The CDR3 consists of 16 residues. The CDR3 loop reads CASSPGLGGAGNIQYF. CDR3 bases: TGTGCCAGCAGCCCTGGTCTTGGGGGAGCAGGAAACATTCAGTACTTC.

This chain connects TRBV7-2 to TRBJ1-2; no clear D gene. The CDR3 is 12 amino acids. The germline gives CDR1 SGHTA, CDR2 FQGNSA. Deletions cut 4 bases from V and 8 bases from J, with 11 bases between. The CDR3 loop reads CASSYIEGGYTF. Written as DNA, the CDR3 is TGTGCCAGCAGCTATATTGAGGGAGGCTACACCTTC.